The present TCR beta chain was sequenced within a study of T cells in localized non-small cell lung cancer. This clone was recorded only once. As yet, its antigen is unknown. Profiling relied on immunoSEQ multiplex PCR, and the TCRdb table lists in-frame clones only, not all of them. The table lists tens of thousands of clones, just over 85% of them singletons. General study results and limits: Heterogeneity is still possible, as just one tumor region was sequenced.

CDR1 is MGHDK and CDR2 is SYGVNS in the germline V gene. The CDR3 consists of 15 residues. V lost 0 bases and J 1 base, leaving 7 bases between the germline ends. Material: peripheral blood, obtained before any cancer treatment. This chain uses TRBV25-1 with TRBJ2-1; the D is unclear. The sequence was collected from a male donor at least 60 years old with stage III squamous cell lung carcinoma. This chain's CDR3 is CASSEYSPSYNEQFF. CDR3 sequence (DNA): TGTGCCAGCAGTGAATATTCCCCTTCCTACAATGAGCAGTTCTTC.